Listed below are T cell receptor beta chains from one sample, sequenced in a study of shared clonotypes between healthy human individuals. Generated by immunoSEQ multiplex PCR, the TCRdb table keeps only in-frame clones and is missing some. The sample lists 1.5 million to 2.5 million clones, 85% to 95% occurring once. Sequenced input: naive CD8+ T cells sorted from blood. The origin of the receptors is a man younger than 35 in good health. Each CDR3 is given with its conserved first and last residue. The D gene is left open where the match is weak. A row's size may be missing; if present it is once, few, many or a size class.

V: TRBV27; size: -; J: TRBJ2-1; D: TRBD2; DNA: TGTGCCAGCAGTCTGCTAGCGGGAGCGGATTACAATGAGCAGTTCTTC; CDR3: CASSLLAGADYNEQFF
V: TRBV7-8; size: -; J: TRBJ2-7; D: TRBD1; DNA: TGTGCCAGCAGCTTAGCGAGGGACAGGGGGAAAAACCTCTCCTACGAGCAGTACTTC; CDR3: CASSLARDRGKNLSYEQYF
V: TRBV9; size: -; J: TRBJ2-5; D: TRBD1; DNA: TGTGCCAGCAGCGTAGACGGGACAGCCCAAGAGACCCAGTACTTC; CDR3: CASSVDGTAQETQYF
V: TRBV4-1; size: once; J: TRBJ1-4; D: -; DNA: TGCGCCAGCAGCCAAGATGGGGGGAATGAAAAACTGTTTTTT; CDR3: CASSQDGGNEKLFF
V: TRBV4-1; size: -; J: TRBJ2-3; D: TRBD2; DNA: TGCGCCAGCAGGGAACTAGCGGGGGCGAGCACAGATACGCAGTATTTT; CDR3: CASRELAGASTDTQYF
V: TRBV27; size: -; J: TRBJ2-1; D: -; DNA: TGTGCCAGCGGGTTTTCTGAGGGGCGAAATGAGCAGTTCTTC; CDR3: CASGFSEGRNEQFF
V: TRBV27; size: -; J: TRBJ1-1; D: -; DNA: TGTGCCAGCAGTTTATCTACAGCGAACACTGAAGCTTTCTTT; CDR3: CASSLSTANTEAFF
V: TRBV19; size: -; J: TRBJ2-7; D: -; DNA: TGTGCCAGTAGTACGGACGGAACCTACGAGCAGTACTTC; CDR3: CASSTDGTYEQYF
V: TRBV6-5; size: once; J: TRBJ2-7; D: -; DNA: TGTGCCAGCAGTTACAGTGGGAGCTCCTACGAGCAGTACTTC; CDR3: CASSYSGSSYEQYF
V: TRBV4-1; size: once; J: TRBJ1-4; D: -; DNA: TGCGCCAGCAGCCCCCGGGACACTAATGAAAAACTGTTTTTT; CDR3: CASSPRDTNEKLFF
V: TRBV27; size: -; J: TRBJ1-2; D: -; DNA: TGTGCCAGCAGTTTACAGGGAGACAGCTTAAACTATGGCTACACCTTC; CDR3: CASSLQGDSLNYGYTF
V: TRBV30; size: once; J: TRBJ2-4; D: -; DNA: TGTGCCTGGAGTGAAAGTTCCCTAAACATTCAGTACTTC; CDR3: CAWSESSLNIQYF
V: TRBV9; size: -; J: TRBJ2-1; D: -; DNA: TGTGCCAGCAGCTCCGAAGGGGGGGCTGGAGAGCAGTTCTTC; CDR3: CASSSEGGAGEQFF
V: TRBV15; size: -; J: TRBJ2-7; D: -; DNA: TGTGCCACCAGCAGCATACTTACCTACGAGCAGTACTTC; CDR3: CATSSILTYEQYF
V: TRBV7-2; size: -; J: TRBJ2-7; D: -; DNA: TGTGCCAGCAGCTTACGGCTAGCCTACGAGCAGTACTTC; CDR3: CASSLRLAYEQYF
V: TRBV6-5; size: -; J: TRBJ1-2; D: -; DNA: TGTGCCAGCAGTTACGGGGACAACTATGGCTACACCTTC; CDR3: CASSYGDNYGYTF